This TCR beta chain was identified during a study of blood T cell repertoires in COVID-19. Method: immunoSEQ multiplex PCR; TCRdb's copy keeps in-frame clones and lacks some. The sample shows roughly 90,000 clones, roughly nine tenths of them seen only once. CDR3 size: 15 residues. CDR1 LGHDT and CDR2 YNNKEL come from the germline V gene (reference sequence). With 3 bases removed from V and 4 bases from J, the gap between germline ends came to 15 bases. The sample consisted of peripheral blood. The clonotype was recovered from a man between 45 and 60 years old with acute or convalescent COVID-19. J is TRBJ1-1 and V is TRBV3-1 (or the pseudogene TRBV3-2); D remains unclear. The CDR3 region is CASSHNQVRGTEAFF. CDR3 coding DNA: TGTGCCAGCAGCCACAATCAGGTCCGTGGCACTGAAGCTTTCTTT.